The 13 T cell receptor beta chains below all came from one sample that was sequenced in a study of blood T cell repertoires in COVID-19. The data were produced by immunoSEQ multiplex PCR, yet TCRdb's version contains in-frame clones alone and is incomplete. This table has over 150,000 clones, under 90% appearing once. The sample was PBMCs or T cells enriched from blood (not recorded which). These receptors were taken from a woman aged 60-75 years who had recovered from COVID-19.

The genes are TRBV29-1 and TRBJ1-1; 10 nucleotides agree with TRBD1. This CDR3 contains 14 residues. The trim removed 6 bases at V and 6 bases at J, leaving 10 bases unmatched. Germline CDR1 is SQVTM and CDR2 is ANQGSEA. In nucleotides, the CDR3 is TGCAGCGTGGGGCCGACAGGGGGCCGGGCTGAAGCTTTCTTT. This sequence encodes CSVGPTGGRAEAFF.

The chain uses TRBV11-2 and TRBJ1-6; tentatively, D is TRBD1 (5 bases). This CDR3 has 16 amino acids. In germline, CDR1 is SGHAT, CDR2 FQNNGV. V lost 0 bases and J lost 9, with 15 bases in between. CDR3 in amino acids: CASSLDEARVASPLHF. Written as DNA, the CDR3 is TGTGCCAGCAGCTTAGATGAGGCCAGGGTGGCTTCACCCCTCCACTTT.

To note about this clone: Other DNA sequences within the sample encode an identical CDR3. The chain combines TRBV5-6 with TRBJ1-2; 10 positions match TRBD1. Unmatched junction bases numbered 4, after V lost 4 bases and J lost 4 bases. The length of the CDR3 is 14 residues. The germline V gene has CDR1 SGHDT and CDR2 YYEEEE. CDR3: CASSPGTGVYGYTF. The CDR3 region has the DNA TGTGCCAGCAGCCCCGGGACAGGGGTCTATGGCTACACCTTC.

The V gene is TRBV6-6, the J gene TRBJ1-5, with D perhaps matching TRBD1 (5 bases). There are 15 residues in the CDR3. The germline V gene encodes CDR1 MNHNY and CDR2 SVGAGI (reference sequence). V dropped 7 bases and J dropped 0 bases, with 13 bases sitting between them. CDR3 region: CASTSQGNSNQPQHF. CDR3 nucleotide sequence: TGTGCCAGCACTTCCCAGGGAAATAGCAATCAGCCCCAGCATTTT.

The chain uses TRBV18 and TRBJ2-6; no clear D. Germline V lookup: CDR1 KGHSH, CDR2 LQKENI. The CDR3 has 16 amino acids. Between the trimmed V and J ends, which lost 2 bases and 0 bases, there was a span of 8 bases. CDR3 in amino acids: CASSPVPVSGANVLTF. Written as DNA, the CDR3 is TGTGCCAGCTCACCAGTTCCCGTCTCTGGGGCCAACGTCCTGACTTTC.

The chain links TRBV27 to TRBJ2-3; 8 bases are a match to TRBD1. The trim removed 7 bases at V and 9 bases at J, leaving 12 bases unmatched. This CDR3 is 14 amino acids long. Germline V lookup: CDR1 MNHEY, CDR2 SMNVEV (reference sequence). The CDR3 coding sequence is TGTGCCAGCAAAACAGGGGGAGTCGGAAGCACGCAGTATTTT. Translated, it gives CASKTGGVGSTQYF.

The rearrangement links TRBV3-1 (or the pseudogene TRBV3-2) to TRBJ2-1, with 8 bases aligning to TRBD2. Germline V gives CDR1 LGHDT, CDR2 YNNKEL (reference sequence). The CDR3 runs to 16 residues. J was trimmed by 3 bases and V by 4 bases; bases with no gene match: 8. Here the CDR3 reads CASSPRTSWVYNEQFF. In DNA form, the CDR3 reads TGTGCCAGCAGCCCCCGGACTAGCTGGGTCTACAATGAGCAGTTCTTC.

The chain carries TRBV25-1 and TRBJ1-2; the D gene is possibly TRBD1 (5 bases). CDR3 length: 14 residues. Trimming stripped 3 bases from V and 3 bases from J, with 11 bases between. Looked up from germline, CDR1 is MGHDK and CDR2 is SYGVNS. The CDR3 bases are TGTGCCAGCAGTGAGCCCGACAGTCACTATGGCTACACCTTC. Translating gives CASSEPDSHYGYTF.

V gene TRBV4-1 combines with J gene TRBJ2-3; 8 nucleotides match TRBD1. The J segment lost 0 bases and the V segment lost 4 bases, leaving 6 bases of the junction unmatched. CDR1 and CDR2 from the germline V gene are MGHRA and YSYEKL. The CDR3 sequence is 16 residues long. CDR3 coding DNA: TGCGCCAGCAGCCGCTCGGGGGACAGGAGCACAGATACGCAGTATTTT. This encodes CASSRSGDRSTDTQYF.

The chain recombines TRBV9 with TRBJ1-6; 10 bases line up with TRBD1. CDR1 is SGDLS and CDR2 is YYNGEE in the germline V gene. V was clipped by 1 base and J by 8 bases; unmatched bases: 12. The CDR3 runs to 18 residues. The CDR3 spells CASSVTSPGTGVYSPLHF. As DNA, the CDR3 is TGTGCCAGCAGCGTAACCTCTCCCGGGACAGGGGTGTATTCACCCCTCCACTTT. Based on the CDR3 plus reference TRBV9 and TRBJ1-6, the full variable domain is DSGVTQTPKHLITATGQRVTLRCSPRSGDLSVYWYQQSLDQGLQFLIQYYNGEERAKGNILERFSAQQFPDLHSELNLSSLELGDSALYFCASSVTSPGTGVYSPLHFGNGTRLTVT.

This chain joins TRBV4-1 and TRBJ2-5; 7 bases are shared with TRBD1. After removal of 6 bases from V and 1 base from J, the junction contained 2 bases not matched to a gene. CDR1 and CDR2 from the germline V gene are MGHRA and YSYEKL. There are 13 residues in the CDR3. CDR3 sequence reads: CASSRTGQETQYF. The DNA for the CDR3 is TGCGCCAGCAGTCGGACAGGCCAAGAGACCCAGTACTTC.

The chain recombines TRBV5-8 with TRBJ2-1; D may be TRBD1 (6 bases). V dropped 4 bases and J dropped 0 bases, with 17 bases sitting between them. This CDR3 has 17 amino acids. Germline assignment: CDR1 SGHTS and CDR2 YDEGEE. CDR3 in amino acids: CASSRTVTSSSYNEQFF. Here the CDR3 DNA reads TGTGCCAGCAGCAGGACAGTAACCTCTAGCTCCTACAATGAGCAGTTCTTC. The full variable domain, its missing parts supplied by reference TRBV5-8 and TRBJ2-1, is EAGVTQSPTHLIKTRGQQATLRCSPISGHTSVYWYQQALGLGLQFLLWYDEGEERNRGNFPPRFSGRQFPNYSSELNVNALELEDSALYLCASSRTVTSSSYNEQFFGPGTRLTVL.

This clone has only one observation. The CDR3 sequence: CASSPQGQETQYF. The CDR3 nucleotides read TGTGCCAGCTCACCTCAGGGGCAAGAGACCCAGTACTTC. The V call is TRBV18, the J call TRBJ2-5, with D maybe TRBD1 (6 bases). The CDR3 has 13 amino acids. Trimming took 3 bases from V and 2 from J, leaving 7 bases between them. Germline V gene data show CDR1 as KGHSH and CDR2 as LQKENI.